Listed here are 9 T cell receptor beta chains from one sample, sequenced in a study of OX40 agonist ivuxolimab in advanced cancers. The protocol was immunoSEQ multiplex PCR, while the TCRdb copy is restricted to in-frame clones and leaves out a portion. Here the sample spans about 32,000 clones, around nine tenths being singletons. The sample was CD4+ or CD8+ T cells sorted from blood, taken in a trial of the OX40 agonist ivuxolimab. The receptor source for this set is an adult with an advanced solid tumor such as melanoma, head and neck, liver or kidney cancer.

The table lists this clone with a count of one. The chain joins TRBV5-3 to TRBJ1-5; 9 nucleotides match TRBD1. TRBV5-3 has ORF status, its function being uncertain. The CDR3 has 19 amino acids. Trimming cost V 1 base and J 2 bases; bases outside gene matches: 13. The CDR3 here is CARSLRVGQGNFGNQPQHF. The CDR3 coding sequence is TGTGCCAGAAGCTTGAGGGTGGGACAGGGAAATTTTGGCAATCAGCCCCAGCATTTT.

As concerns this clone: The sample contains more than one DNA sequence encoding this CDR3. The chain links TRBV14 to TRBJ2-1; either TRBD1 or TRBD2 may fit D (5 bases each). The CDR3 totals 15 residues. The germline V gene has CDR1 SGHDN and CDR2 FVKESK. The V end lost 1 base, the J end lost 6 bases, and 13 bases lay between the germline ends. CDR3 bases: TGTGCCAGCAGCCAAGGGCAGGGACCCCTCAATGAGCAGTTCTTC. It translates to CASSQGQGPLNEQFF.

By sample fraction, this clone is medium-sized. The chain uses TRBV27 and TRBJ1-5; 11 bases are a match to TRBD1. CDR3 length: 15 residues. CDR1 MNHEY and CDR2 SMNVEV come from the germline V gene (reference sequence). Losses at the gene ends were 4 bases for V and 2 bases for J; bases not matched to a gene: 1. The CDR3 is CASSWTGGGNQPQHF. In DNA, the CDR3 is TGTGCCAGCAGTTGGACAGGGGGCGGCAATCAGCCCCAGCATTTT.

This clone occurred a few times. CDR3: CASSVVGLAGRTDTQYF. CDR3 DNA: TGTGCCAGCAGCGTAGTGGGACTAGCGGGGCGCACAGATACGCAGTATTTT. The chain links TRBV9 to TRBJ2-3, with 13 bases matching TRBD2. CDR1 is SGDLS, CDR2 YYNGEE, per germline. This CDR3 has 17 residues. J lost 1 base, V lost 0 bases, and 2 bases had no gene match.

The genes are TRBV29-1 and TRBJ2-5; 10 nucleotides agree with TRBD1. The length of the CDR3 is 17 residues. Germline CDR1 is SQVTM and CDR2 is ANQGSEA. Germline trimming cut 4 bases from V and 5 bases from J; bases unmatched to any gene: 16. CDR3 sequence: CSVVTATGGVDMETQYF. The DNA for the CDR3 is TGCAGCGTTGTGACGGCGACAGGGGGCGTTGATATGGAGACCCAGTACTTC.

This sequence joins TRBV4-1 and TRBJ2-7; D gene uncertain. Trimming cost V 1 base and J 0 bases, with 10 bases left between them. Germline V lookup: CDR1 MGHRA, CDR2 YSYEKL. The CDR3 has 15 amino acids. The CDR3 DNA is TGCGCCAGCAGCCAAGGGGTCCTCAGCTCCTACGAGCAGTACTTC. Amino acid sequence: CASSQGVLSSYEQYF.

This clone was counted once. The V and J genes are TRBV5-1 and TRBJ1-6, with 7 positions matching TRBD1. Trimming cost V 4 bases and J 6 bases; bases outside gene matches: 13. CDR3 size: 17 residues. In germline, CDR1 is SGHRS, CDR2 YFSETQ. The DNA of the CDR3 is TGCGCCAGCAGCCCCCTTCGACAGGGTAGCCCTAATTCACCCCTCCACTTT. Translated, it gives CASSPLRQGSPNSPLHF.

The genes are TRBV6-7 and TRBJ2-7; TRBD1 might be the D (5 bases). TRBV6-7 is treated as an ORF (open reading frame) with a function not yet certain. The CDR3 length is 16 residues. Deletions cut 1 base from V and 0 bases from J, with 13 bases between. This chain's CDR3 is CASSYCTGLFSYEQYF. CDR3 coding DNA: TGTGCCAGCAGTTACTGCACAGGTCTGTTCTCCTACGAGCAGTACTTC.

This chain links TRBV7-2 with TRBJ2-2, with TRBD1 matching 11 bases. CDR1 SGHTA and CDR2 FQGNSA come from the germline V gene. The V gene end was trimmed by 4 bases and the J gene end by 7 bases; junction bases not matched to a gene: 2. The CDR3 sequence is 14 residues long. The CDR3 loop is CASSWGQGVGELFF. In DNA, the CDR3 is TGTGCCAGCAGCTGGGGACAGGGGGTCGGGGAGCTGTTTTTT.